These T cell receptor beta chains were read from a single sample in a study of blood T cell repertoires in COVID-19. Only in-frame clones appear in the TCRdb table, and some are missing; sequencing was by immunoSEQ multiplex PCR. The sample includes roughly 78,000 clones, 75% to 90% of them seen just once. The sample consisted of peripheral blood. The receptors were gathered from a man in his fifties or sixties with COVID-19, enrolled during active disease. The CDR3 runs from the conserved cysteine through the conserved F or W. The D gene is left open where the match is weak. Clone size, where shown, is once, few, many, or a class for clones that have expanded.

size	D	J	V	CDR3	DNA
NA	NA	TRBJ1-5	TRBV5-3	CARSGPQGGFNQPQHF	TGTGCCAGAAGCGGGCCCCAGGGTGGTTTTAATCAGCCCCAGCATTTT
NA	NA	TRBJ2-7	TRBV5-1	CASSLGDNSYEQYF	TGCGCCAGCAGCTTGGGGGACAACTCCTACGAGCAGTACTTC
few	NA	TRBJ2-7	TRBV12-3/TRBV12-4	CASSLGHEQYF	TGTGCCAGCAGTTTAGGGCACGAGCAGTACTTC
NA	TRBD2	TRBJ2-1	TRBV4-1	CASSKTSGSHNEQFF	TGCGCCAGCAGCAAGACTAGCGGGAGCCACAATGAGCAGTTCTTC
NA	NA	TRBJ1-5	TRBV6-1	CASSEIGVQPQHF	TGTGCCAGCAGTGAAATAGGGGTTCAGCCCCAGCATTTT
NA	NA	TRBJ2-7	TRBV7-9	CASSLAPGDYEQYF	TGTGCCAGCAGCTTAGCGCCAGGGGACTACGAGCAGTACTTC
NA	TRBD1	TRBJ1-1	TRBV5-1	CASRNPGGNTEAFF	TGCGCCAGCAGAAATCCAGGGGGGAACACTGAAGCTTTCTTT
NA	TRBD2	TRBJ2-2	TRBV6-6	CASSYSGGRTGGELFF	TGTGCCAGCAGTTACTCAGGCGGGAGAACAGGCGGGGAGCTGTTTTTT
NA	TRBD1	TRBJ1-2	TRBV11-2	CASSAHGTDGYTF	TGTGCCAGCAGCGCACACGGGACAGATGGCTACACCTTC
NA	TRBD1	TRBJ1-1	TRBV18	CASSPPTTGLAVAFF	TGTGCCAGCTCACCACCGACGACAGGGTTAGCTGTCGCTTTCTTT
few	TRBD2	TRBJ2-1	TRBV29-1	CSVDQRDYNEQFF	TGCAGCGTTGACCAGCGGGATTACAATGAGCAGTTCTTC
many	TRBD1	TRBJ1-2	TRBV2	CASTSVRGNYGYTF	TGTGCCAGCACTTCGGTCAGGGGGAACTATGGCTACACCTTC
NA	NA	TRBJ1-2	TRBV3-1/TRBV3-2	CASSHKAGRGYTF	TGTGCCAGCAGCCATAAAGCAGGGCGCGGCTACACCTTC
NA	NA	TRBJ1-5	TRBV28	CASSTGGAGQPQHF	TGTGCCAGCAGTACGGGGGGGGCAGGTCAGCCCCAGCATTTT
NA	TRBD2	TRBJ2-1	TRBV2	CASSVAGGPDEQFF	TGTGCCAGCAGTGTTGCGGGAGGGCCAGATGAGCAGTTCTTC